This is a list of T cell receptor beta chains from one sample in a study of post-analysis software for immune sequencing data. From the PCR reads, TCRdb called clonotypes with MiXCR, one entry per CDR3 protein. The profile shows about 800,000 distinct CDR3 sequences, roughly 30% of them singletons. Sequenced: blood. Source of these receptors: a girl aged 5-17 years with multiple sclerosis. Each CDR3 is given with its conserved first and last residue. The order of the fields is CDR3 DNA, CDR3 protein, D gene, clone size, V gene, J gene. A D gene is named only where the DNA matches it firmly. Size tells how often a clone was seen (once, few, many) or the class of an expanded clone, and some rows leave it out.

TGTGCCAGCAGCCCGGCGGGTCAGAACTCCGTTGAAAAACTGTTTTTT	CASSPAGQNSVEKLFF	NA	NA	TRBV4-2	TRBJ1-4
TGTGCCAGCAGCATAGGGGCTAGCTTGGTTGAGCAGTTCTTC	CASSIGASLVEQFF	NA	NA	TRBV5-6	TRBJ2-1
TGCAGCGTTACAGGGGGCGGTCAGCCCCAGCATTTT	CSVTGGGQPQHF	TRBD1	few	TRBV29-1	TRBJ1-5
TGTGCCACCAGTGACCGGACGGAGGGGGCTTTCTTT	CATSDRTEGAFF	NA	NA	TRBV24-1	TRBJ1-1
TGTGCCAGCAGTTTTACAGGGGGAGCCACAGATACGCAGTATTTT	CASSFTGGATDTQYF	TRBD1	few	TRBV12-3/TRBV12-4	TRBJ2-3
TGTGCCAGCAGTTTTATTGGTAGCGGGGGCCCAGAGACCCAGTACTTC	CASSFIGSGGPETQYF	TRBD2	few	TRBV27	TRBJ2-5
TGTGCCAGCAGCCACCGGGGTGGGGTTTACACTGAAGCTTTCTTT	CASSHRGGVYTEAFF	NA	few	TRBV7-9	TRBJ1-1
TGCGCCAGCAGCTCGGCCAACAATCGGGCTTTCTTT	CASSSANNRAFF	NA	once	TRBV5-1	TRBJ1-1
TGTGCCAGCAGCCAAGATCTAGCTAGCGGGGAATACAATGAGCAGTTCTTC	CASSQDLASGEYNEQFF	TRBD2	NA	TRBV3-1	TRBJ2-1
TGTGCCAGTAGTATTAATACGGGACAGGCCTACGAGCAGTACTTC	CASSINTGQAYEQYF	TRBD1	few	TRBV19	TRBJ2-7
TGTGCCAGCAGCGTACAGGGGCTCGGTGAAAAACTGTTTTTT	CASSVQGLGEKLFF	NA	NA	TRBV9	TRBJ1-4
TGCAGTGCTAGGGGTCCGGCAGGGCCCTACAATGAGCAGTTCTTC	CSARGPAGPYNEQFF	NA	few	TRBV20-1	TRBJ2-1
TGCGCCAGCAGCCGGGACGGCATGAACACTGAAGCTTTCTTT	CASSRDGMNTEAFF	NA	NA	TRBV5-1	TRBJ1-1
TGCAGCGTGTATTCCCAGGGGTCGGGGGAGCAGTACTTC	CSVYSQGSGEQYF	NA	NA	TRBV29-1	TRBJ2-5
TGTGCCAGCAGCCGCAGGGGAGGAGAGACCCAGTACTTC	CASSRRGGETQYF	NA	many	TRBV11-2	TRBJ2-5
TGTGCCAGCTCCGCCGGGCAGTACCAAGAGACCCAGTACTTC	CASSAGQYQETQYF	NA	NA	TRBV13	TRBJ2-5
TGTGCCAGCAGTCCCAACGTAAGGACTGCGGACTATGGCTACACCTTC	CASSPNVRTADYGYTF	NA	NA	TRBV6-2/TRBV6-3	TRBJ1-2
TGTGCCAGTTGGGAGAGGGGGCTACCTCCCTACGAGCAGTACTTC	CASWERGLPPYEQYF	TRBD1	NA	TRBV27	TRBJ2-7
TGTGCCAGCCGGATGACAGCAACATACTATGACTACACCTTC	CASRMTATYYDYTF	NA	NA	TRBV12-3/TRBV12-4	TRBJ1-2
TGCAGTGCTAGTCGTCTCTCCTACGAGCAGTACTTC	CSASRLSYEQYF	NA	few	TRBV20-1	TRBJ2-7
TGTGCCGATAGTACAGGGATGGAAAAACTGTTTTTT	CADSTGMEKLFF	NA	NA	TRBV6-5	TRBJ1-4
TGCAGTGCCCTGGGCCAGGGCTTGCACGAGCAGTACTTC	CSALGQGLHEQYF	NA	few	TRBV20-1	TRBJ2-7
TGTGCCATCAGTAATCGCCCGCCCACAGGGGGGTATGGCTACACCTTC	CAISNRPPTGGYGYTF	TRBD1	NA	TRBV10-3	TRBJ1-2
TGTGCCACCAGTGAACAACTTGGAGGGAAAGCTTTCTTT	CATSEQLGGKAFF	NA	few	TRBV24-1	TRBJ1-1
TGCAGTGCTCGAGACTCTAGCGCCCCTGGGACCCAGTACTTC	CSARDSSAPGTQYF	NA	NA	TRBV20-1	TRBJ2-5
TGTGCCAGCAGTCTACCTTCGAACACTGAAGCTTTCTTT	CASSLPSNTEAFF	NA	few	TRBV12-3/TRBV12-4	TRBJ1-1
TGTGCCAGCAGTGAAAGTGGCCAGGGGGCAGATACGCAGTATTTT	CASSESGQGADTQYF	TRBD1	few	TRBV6-1	TRBJ2-3
TGTGCCAGCAGCTTAGACACGGGAGGAGAGACCCAGTACTTC	CASSLDTGGETQYF	TRBD2	NA	TRBV7-8	TRBJ2-5
TGCAGTGCTATCGGGACCTCCTATTACGAGCAGTACTTC	CSAIGTSYYEQYF	NA	few	TRBV20-1	TRBJ2-7
TGTGCCAGCAGTTTAGAGGGACTCCCTCAGAGAGGCTACACCTTC	CASSLEGLPQRGYTF	NA	NA	TRBV28	TRBJ1-2
TGTGCCATCAGGGAAAGCTCCCACGAGCAGTACTTC	CAIRESSHEQYF	NA	NA	TRBV10-3	TRBJ2-7
TGTGCTAGTGGTTTGGGGGGACAGGGGGTCAATGAAGCTTTCTTT	CASGLGGQGVNEAFF	TRBD1	NA	TRBV12-5	TRBJ1-1
TGTGCCAGCAGTTACGGGTCTCGGCAGGAGGGGGATACGCAGTATTTT	CASSYGSRQEGDTQYF	NA	NA	TRBV6-2/TRBV6-3	TRBJ2-3
TGCGCCAGCCGGGGACAGTCTGCGAACACCGGGGAGCTGTTTTTT	CASRGQSANTGELFF	TRBD1	NA	TRBV5-1	TRBJ2-2
TGTGCCAGCACCCTTTCGGGAGATACGCAGTATTTT	CASTLSGDTQYF	NA	few	TRBV6-1	TRBJ2-3
TGCGCCAGCAGCTTGGAAACGGGTTACACTGAAGCTTTCTTT	CASSLETGYTEAFF	NA	NA	TRBV5-1	TRBJ1-1
TGTGCCAGCACCACGACAGGGTGGACTGAAGCTTTCTTT	CASTTTGWTEAFF	TRBD1	NA	TRBV12-3/TRBV12-4	TRBJ1-1
TGCAGTGCTATGTTTTGGGTAGCGGGAGTCTACGAGCAGTACTTC	CSAMFWVAGVYEQYF	TRBD2	many	TRBV20-1	TRBJ2-7
TGTGCCAGCAGTTTATCCCCCCAGGGGTTCGACGAGCAGTACTTC	CASSLSPQGFDEQYF	NA	NA	TRBV27	TRBJ2-7
TGCGCCAGCAGCTTGGCCGCTCAGCGGGGGTTCCCAGATACGCAGTATTTT	CASSLAAQRGFPDTQYF	TRBD2	few	TRBV5-1	TRBJ2-3
TGCGCCAGCAGCTATCAGGGGCCCCGGAAGAACTCTGGGGCCAACGTCCTGACTTTC	CASSYQGPRKNSGANVLTF	NA	few	TRBV5-1	TRBJ2-6
TGTGCCATCACCTCTAGGGACGGTCAAGACGAGATGGCTAACTATGGCTACACCTTC	CAITSRDGQDEMANYGYTF	NA	NA	TRBV10-3	TRBJ1-2
TGCAGCGCCGTCGGGGGTCAAACCTCCTACAATGAGCAGTTCTTC	CSAVGGQTSYNEQFF	NA	NA	TRBV20-1	TRBJ2-1
TGTGCCACCAGCAGTACCGGGACAGGGTTGATCGAGCAGTTCTTC	CATSSTGTGLIEQFF	TRBD1	NA	TRBV15	TRBJ2-1
TGCAGTGCGCACCCTACGGCCCGGGGCGATGAGCAGTTCTTC	CSAHPTARGDEQFF	NA	NA	TRBV20-1	TRBJ2-1
TGTGCCAGTGGACAGGAAATCGGGTCCTACGAGCAGTACTTC	CASGQEIGSYEQYF	TRBD1	few	TRBV28	TRBJ2-7
TGTGCCAGCCTAGAGGCACAGGGAGGTATTAACACTGAAGCTTTCTTT	CASLEAQGGINTEAFF	NA	few	TRBV7-9	TRBJ1-1
TGCGCCAGCAGGGGGGACTTACAGGGGCTCACGGGTACGCAGTATTTT	CASRGDLQGLTGTQYF	NA	NA	TRBV5-1	TRBJ2-3
TGTGCCAGCAGTTACGTGTCCTTCGGTGAGCAGTTCTTC	CASSYVSFGEQFF	NA	NA	TRBV6-5	TRBJ2-1
TGTGCCAGCAGCTTGCGGGTTTACACCGGGGAGCTGTTTTTT	CASSLRVYTGELFF	NA	NA	TRBV7-2	TRBJ2-2
TGTGCCATCAGTATAAACAGGGAGCAGTTCTTC	CAISINREQFF	NA	many	TRBV10-3	TRBJ2-1
TGCAGCGTTCAGGGGGGCGAAAACACTGAAGCTTTCTTT	CSVQGGENTEAFF	TRBD1	few	TRBV29-1	TRBJ1-1
TGTGCCAGCAGCTTAGCGGGGCAAACCCAAGAGACCCAGTACTTC	CASSLAGQTQETQYF	NA	few	TRBV7-2	TRBJ2-5
TGCAGTGCTGTAGCGGGAGGGCGGTACCAAGAGACCCAGTACTTC	CSAVAGGRYQETQYF	TRBD2	few	TRBV20-1	TRBJ2-5
TGTGCCAGCAGCCCGACAGGGGGCTCTGGGGCCAACGTCCTGACTTTC	CASSPTGGSGANVLTF	TRBD1	few	TRBV7-2	TRBJ2-6
TGTGCCAGCAGCCAAGTGGACAATGAGCAGTTCTTC	CASSQVDNEQFF	NA	few	TRBV3-1	TRBJ2-1